These T cell receptor beta chains were read from a single sample in a study of beta chain features in type 1 diabetes. Assay: immunoSEQ multiplex PCR; the TCRdb copy retains only in-frame clones and omits some. The repertoire holds 300,000 to 450,000 clones, over 9% seen once, with less than 0.65% in the top ten. The material sequenced was central memory CD4+ T cells from blood. Every receptor here comes from a man aged 30-40 years with type 1 diabetes. The CDR3 runs from the conserved cysteine through the conserved F or W. The order of the fields is CDR3 length, clone size, J gene, D gene, V gene, CDR3 DNA, CDR3 protein. D genes are given only for firm matches. Clone size is given for some rows only: seen once, a few or many times, or a class if the clone is expanded.

CDR3 length: 17; clone size: many; J gene: TRBJ1-1; D gene: TRBD1; V gene: TRBV7-2; CDR3 DNA: TGTGCCAGCAGCTTAGACCCTGTCGACAGGGGGCCCAAGGGAGCTTTCTTT; CDR3 protein: CASSLDPVDRGPKGAFF
CDR3 length: 12; clone size: few; J gene: TRBJ1-1; D gene: TRBD1; V gene: TRBV27; CDR3 DNA: TGTGCCAGCAACCACAGGACAGGGGAGGCTTTCTTT; CDR3 protein: CASNHRTGEAFF
CDR3 length: 16; clone size: -; J gene: TRBJ1-4; D gene: -; V gene: TRBV6-6; CDR3 DNA: TGTGCCAGCAGTTACTCGTCCAGGGACCCCCATGAAAAACTGTTTTTT; CDR3 protein: CASSYSSRDPHEKLFF
CDR3 length: 13; clone size: few; J gene: TRBJ2-1; D gene: -; V gene: TRBV11-2; CDR3 DNA: TGTGCCAGCAGCATTGACGGAAACAATGAGCAGTTCTTC; CDR3 protein: CASSIDGNNEQFF
CDR3 length: 10; clone size: many; J gene: TRBJ2-7; D gene: -; V gene: TRBV20-1; CDR3 DNA: TGCAGTGCTAGTGCGCAAGAGCAGTACTTC; CDR3 protein: CSASAQEQYF
CDR3 length: 16; clone size: -; J gene: TRBJ2-1; D gene: TRBD2; V gene: TRBV7-9; CDR3 DNA: TGTGCCAGCAGCTTAGTTGCGGGAGGGCCCTACAATGAGCAGTTCTTC; CDR3 protein: CASSLVAGGPYNEQFF
CDR3 length: 14; clone size: -; J gene: TRBJ1-5; D gene: -; V gene: TRBV6-5; CDR3 DNA: TGTGCCAGCAGTTACTCGTCAGGGGATCAGCCCCAGCATTTT; CDR3 protein: CASSYSSGDQPQHF
CDR3 length: 14; clone size: -; J gene: TRBJ2-7; D gene: -; V gene: TRBV7-2; CDR3 DNA: TGTGCCAGCAGCCCCCGACAGGCGTCCTACGAGCAGTACTTC; CDR3 protein: CASSPRQASYEQYF
CDR3 length: 11; clone size: -; J gene: TRBJ2-4; D gene: -; V gene: TRBV20-1; CDR3 DNA: TGCAGTGCTAGGTCCGGGAGCATTCAGTACTTC; CDR3 protein: CSARSGSIQYF
CDR3 length: 13; clone size: -; J gene: TRBJ1-1; D gene: -; V gene: TRBV6-1; CDR3 DNA: TGTGCCAGCAGTTTGGAGGAGAACACTGAAGCTTTCTTT; CDR3 protein: CASSLEENTEAFF
CDR3 length: 15; clone size: few; J gene: TRBJ2-7; D gene: -; V gene: TRBV10-2; CDR3 DNA: TGCGCCAGCAAGGAGACAGCCGGGAGCTCCTACGAGCAGTACTTC; CDR3 protein: CASKETAGSSYEQYF
CDR3 length: 15; clone size: -; J gene: TRBJ2-6; D gene: -; V gene: TRBV5-1; CDR3 DNA: TGCGCCAGCAGCCCGAGAGCAGATGGGGCCAACGTCCTGACTTTC; CDR3 protein: CASSPRADGANVLTF
CDR3 length: 13; clone size: -; J gene: TRBJ2-1; D gene: TRBD1; V gene: TRBV6-5; CDR3 DNA: TGTGCCAGCCTTCGGACAGGGGTCAATGAGCAGTTCTTC; CDR3 protein: CASLRTGVNEQFF
CDR3 length: 14; clone size: few; J gene: TRBJ2-7; D gene: -; V gene: TRBV6-5; CDR3 DNA: TGTGCCAGCAGTTTGGGATGGCCCTCCTACGAGCAGTACTTC; CDR3 protein: CASSLGWPSYEQYF
CDR3 length: 14; clone size: few; J gene: TRBJ2-1; D gene: -; V gene: TRBV11-2; CDR3 DNA: TGTGCCAGCAGCTCCCAGGATAAGTACAATGAGCAGTTCTTC; CDR3 protein: CASSSQDKYNEQFF
CDR3 length: 16; clone size: many; J gene: TRBJ1-1; D gene: TRBD1; V gene: TRBV28; CDR3 DNA: TGTGCCAGCAGCCGCACAGGGGGCCCATTGAACACTGAAGCTTTCTTT; CDR3 protein: CASSRTGGPLNTEAFF
CDR3 length: 17; clone size: few; J gene: TRBJ2-7; D gene: -; V gene: TRBV7-9; CDR3 DNA: TGTGCCAGCAGCTTTCGCGGGGCCCTTAACCGCTCCTACGAGCAGTACTTC; CDR3 protein: CASSFRGALNRSYEQYF
CDR3 length: 12; clone size: few; J gene: TRBJ2-1; D gene: -; V gene: TRBV7-3; CDR3 DNA: TGTGCCAGCAGCTTAGATGCGGGTCCGCAGTTCTTC; CDR3 protein: CASSLDAGPQFF
CDR3 length: 16; clone size: many; J gene: TRBJ2-1; D gene: -; V gene: TRBV21-1; CDR3 DNA: TGTGCCAGCAGCCTCGAAACGGGACTAGCGATAAATGAGCAGTTCTTC; CDR3 protein: CASSLETGLAINEQFF
CDR3 length: 14; clone size: few; J gene: TRBJ1-1; D gene: -; V gene: TRBV2; CDR3 DNA: TGTGCCAGCGAAAAGCAGGGGTTCCACACTGAAGCTTTCTTT; CDR3 protein: CASEKQGFHTEAFF
CDR3 length: 14; clone size: few; J gene: TRBJ1-1; D gene: -; V gene: TRBV19; CDR3 DNA: TGTGCCAGTTCCTACTGGGCAGAGAACACTGAAGCTTTCTTT; CDR3 protein: CASSYWAENTEAFF
CDR3 length: 13; clone size: few; J gene: TRBJ2-3; D gene: -; V gene: TRBV5-1; CDR3 DNA: TGCGCCAGCAGCGGCGGCCTCGGAGATACGCAGTATTTT; CDR3 protein: CASSGGLGDTQYF
CDR3 length: 14; clone size: few; J gene: TRBJ2-3; D gene: -; V gene: TRBV6-1; CDR3 DNA: TGTGCCAGTACATTTAACGGGGCGGCAGATACGCAGTATTTT; CDR3 protein: CASTFNGAADTQYF
CDR3 length: 15; clone size: few; J gene: TRBJ1-5; D gene: -; V gene: TRBV30; CDR3 DNA: TGTGCCTGGAGAGGGGGACCTAACACCGGGGAGCCCCAGCATTTT; CDR3 protein: CAWRGGPNTGEPQHF